The clone carrying this TCR beta chain was seen a few times. Its antigen is as yet unknown. The diagnostic basis comprised clinical symptoms, serum thyroxine and TRAb, thyroid ultrasound and orbital computed tomography. This entry belongs to a study of T cells in Graves' hyperthyroidism and ophthalmopathy. Study results and limitations: Blood also held most thyroid clonotypes expanded beyond 0.001. Ophthalmopathy stood apart from stable hyperthyroidism in a 13 V-J model.

The CDR3 contains 13 residues. Germline V lookup: CDR1 MNHNS, CDR2 SASEGT. Trimming took 6 bases from V and 1 from J; bases not matched to a gene: 2. The investigators amplified TCR beta CDR3 regions from RNA transcripts. First-round RT-PCR targeting the TCR CDR3 was performed with the HTBI primer set. TCRdb fed the multiplex PCR reads into MiXCR, producing one record per CDR3 protein. This table has 400,000 or so distinct CDR3 sequences, over 12% appearing once. The genes are TRBV6-1 and TRBJ1-1; the match to TRBD1 covers 7 bases. The sequence came from a man aged 50-60 years with Graves' ophthalmopathy. Sequenced input: blood. As DNA, the CDR3 is TGTGCCAGCAGGTGGACAGGGAACACTGAAGCTTTCTTT. Translated: CASRWTGNTEAFF.